This T cell receptor (delta chain) derives from a study of gamma-delta chains in newborns, infants, children. At the level of the study: Microbial exposure reportedly drives polyclonal innate γδ T cell expansion after birth.

TCRdb fed the reads to CATT. The data show nearly 8,500 delta-chain clones, with 1.5% to 2% seen just once and around 7.9% held by the top ten. CDR3 size: 22 residues. Looked up from germline, CDR1 is NSMFDY and CDR2 is ISSIKDK. V lost 0 bases, J lost 7 bases, and 40 bases lay in between. This clone has only a few counts. Just one base apart from a much larger clone, this may be a read error. This clonotype originated in a child who was a newborn, infant or young child, either healthy, febrile or measles-vaccinated (not recorded which). Material for sequencing was blood. V gene TRAV29/DV5 combines with J gene TRDJ1, with D possibly called TRDD2 or TRDD3 (5 bases each). CDR3 DNA: TGTGCAGCAAGCGTTACTTCCCGCCTTGTCTGGGTTATATTAACAGCCTTCGTTAAACTCATCTTT. Residues: CAASVTSRLVWVILTAFVKLIF.